The rows below give T cell receptor beta chains drawn from one sample of a study of blood T cell repertoires in COVID-19. Method: immunoSEQ multiplex PCR; TCRdb's copy keeps in-frame clones and lacks some. The sample lists over 40,000 clones, just over 85% occurring once. The specimen sequenced was peripheral blood. These receptors originate from a man older than 75 with acute or convalescent COVID-19. CDR3s include the opening cysteine and the closing phenylalanine or tryptophan.

v_gene: TRBV10-3; j_gene: TRBJ2-7; CDR3aa: CAIRSRGSYEQYF
v_gene: TRBV6-2/TRBV6-3; j_gene: TRBJ1-6; CDR3aa: CASSRLNSPLHF
v_gene: TRBV6-6; j_gene: TRBJ1-4; CDR3aa: CASTLRGQANEKLFF
v_gene: TRBV12-3/TRBV12-4; j_gene: TRBJ2-3; CDR3aa: CASRATGPDTQYF
v_gene: TRBV4-2; j_gene: TRBJ2-3; CDR3aa: CASSLNLGGTDTQYF
v_gene: TRBV6-5; j_gene: TRBJ1-1; CDR3aa: CASSNVQGARTEAFF
v_gene: TRBV24-1; j_gene: TRBJ2-1; CDR3aa: CATSDVDGHEQFF
v_gene: TRBV2; j_gene: TRBJ2-5; CDR3aa: CASRGLAGQETQYF
v_gene: TRBV27; j_gene: TRBJ1-2; CDR3aa: CASSLSGNYGYTF
v_gene: TRBV13; j_gene: TRBJ2-1; CDR3aa: CASSLGTSGEDNEQFF
v_gene: TRBV19; j_gene: TRBJ1-6; CDR3aa: CATTESDRGNSPLHF
v_gene: TRBV7-8; j_gene: TRBJ1-1; CDR3aa: CASSLSGQLVLGQVEAFF
v_gene: TRBV3-1/TRBV3-2; j_gene: TRBJ1-2; CDR3aa: CASSLGPYGYTF
v_gene: TRBV7-8; j_gene: TRBJ1-4; CDR3aa: CASSLVPGHGEKLFF
v_gene: TRBV19; j_gene: TRBJ1-1; CDR3aa: CASRPRAGTEAFF
v_gene: TRBV5-1; j_gene: TRBJ2-3; CDR3aa: CASSWTGPGTDTQYF
v_gene: TRBV23-1; j_gene: TRBJ1-3; CDR3aa: CASSLIKILGTGIRPGNTIYF
v_gene: TRBV9; j_gene: TRBJ2-5; CDR3aa: CASGGLTQETQYF
v_gene: TRBV7-8; j_gene: TRBJ1-2; CDR3aa: CASSRQDYGYTF
v_gene: TRBV12-5; j_gene: TRBJ2-3; CDR3aa: CASGLGTSGSTDTQYF
v_gene: TRBV5-6; j_gene: TRBJ1-4; CDR3aa: CASSSAIGGGTPNEKLFF
v_gene: TRBV25-1; j_gene: TRBJ1-1; CDR3aa: CASSESHGTGRTEAFF
v_gene: TRBV3-1/TRBV3-2; j_gene: TRBJ2-5; CDR3aa: CASSHAAGGAETQYF
v_gene: TRBV18; j_gene: TRBJ2-7; CDR3aa: CASSPTAGFSYEQYF
v_gene: TRBV6-5; j_gene: TRBJ1-2; CDR3aa: CASSFTGNSNYGYTF
v_gene: TRBV11-2; j_gene: TRBJ2-1; CDR3aa: CASSLRGGPTRNEQFF
v_gene: TRBV2; j_gene: TRBJ2-5; CDR3aa: CASRTSGGKQETQYF
v_gene: TRBV24-1; j_gene: TRBJ2-3; CDR3aa: CATSDYPGTGDSDTQYF
v_gene: TRBV11-2; j_gene: TRBJ2-7; CDR3aa: CASSLAGLLYEQYF